This entry describes one T cell receptor (beta chain). This sample is part of a study of T cell changes during pregnancy in multiple sclerosis. The germline V gene encodes CDR1 SGHDT and CDR2 YYEEEE. The length of the CDR3 is 13 residues. V lost 2 bases to trimming and J lost 8 bases; unmatched junction nucleotides: 3. Here immunoSEQ multiplex PCR was the method, and the copy in TCRdb shows in-frame clones only, minus some. The sample has about 50,000 clones, about 93% seen once. The sequence was obtained from a female donor with multiple sclerosis, enrolled in a pregnancy study. The chain joins TRBV5-6 to TRBJ1-2; 10 bases agree with TRBD1. The sample in question was CD4+ T cells from peripheral blood mononuclear cells, obtained after pregnancy. CDR3 region: CASSFGQGGGYTF. The CDR3 coding sequence is TGTGCCAGCAGCTTCGGACAGGGGGGAGGCTACACCTTC. The variable domain in full, completed from reference TRBV5-6 and TRBJ1-2, reads DAGVTQSPTHLIKTRGQQVTLRCSPKSGHDTVSWYQQALGQGPQFIFQYYEEEERQRGNFPDRFSGHQFPNYSSELNVNALLLGDSALYLCASSFGQGGGYTFGSGTRLTVV.